The next 18 T cell receptor beta chains were all read from a single sample in a study of shared clonotypes between healthy human individuals. Assay used: immunoSEQ multiplex PCR; TCRdb lists only in-frame clones, some missing. This sample carries about 1.5 million clones, under 99% of them seen once, and the ten largest clones take roughly 0.45%. The material sequenced was naive CD4+ T cells sorted from blood. The sample's subset: CD45RA+ positively selected. All receptors come from a man in his thirties or forties in good health.

V usage is TRBV7-2 and J usage is TRBJ2-7; 7 bases match TRBD2. The length of the CDR3 is 15 residues. Trimming removed 3 bases from V and 0 bases from J; junction bases left unmatched: 5. Germline CDR1 SGHTA, CDR2 FQGNSA. CDR3 nucleotides: TGTGCCAGCAGCTTTCCCGGCGGGAGCTCCTACGAGCAGTACTTC. It yields the protein CASSFPGGSSYEQYF.

The V call is TRBV28, the J call TRBJ1-1; D is undetermined. CDR1 and CDR2 (germline): MDHEN, SYDVKM. This CDR3 is built from 15 residues. V was shortened by 1 base and J by 2 bases, with 11 bases between the two germline ends. The CDR3 DNA is TGTGCCAGCAGTTTATCCCCCCGCGCCAACACTGAAGCTTTCTTT. It specifies CASSLSPRANTEAFF. The variable domain in full, with the rest retrieved from reference TRBV28 and TRBJ1-1, is DVKVTQSSRYLVKRTGEKVFLECVQDMDHENMFWYRQDPGLGLRLIYFSYDVKMKEKGDIPEGYSVSREKKERFSLILESASTNQTSMYLCASSLSPRANTEAFFGQGTRLTVV.

The chain uses TRBV19 and TRBJ2-1; 9 nucleotides align to TRBD1. Germline-derived CDR1 and CDR2 are LNHDA and SQIVND (reference sequence). The CDR3 sequence is 16 residues long. J was trimmed by 5 bases and V by 5 bases; bases with no gene match: 10. CDR3 amino acids: CASSVLGGTGHNEQFF. The DNA for the CDR3 is TGTGCCAGTAGTGTTCTTGGGGGGACAGGGCACAATGAGCAGTTCTTC.

The rearrangement uses TRBV5-6 and TRBJ2-1; TRBD2 agrees at 8 bases. The junction had 9 bases not matched to a gene; V was cut back by 4 bases and J by 3 bases. The CDR3 is 16 residues long. Germline V lookup: CDR1 SGHDT, CDR2 YYEEEE. CDR3 DNA: TGTGCCAGCAGCCTTTACCCGACTAGCGACTACAATGAGCAGTTCTTC. Residues: CASSLYPTSDYNEQFF.

Remarks on this clone: Other DNA sequences from this sample encode an identical CDR3 as well. The chain joins TRBV6-5 to TRBJ1-3; TRBD1 aligns across 8 bases. There are 16 residues in the CDR3. Germline V gene data show CDR1 as MNHEY and CDR2 as SVGAGI. The V gene end was trimmed by 0 bases and the J gene end by 2 bases; junction bases not matched to a gene: 3. The CDR3 protein is CASSYSGTGTGNTIYF. As DNA, the CDR3 is TGTGCCAGCAGTTACTCGGGGACAGGTACTGGAAACACCATATATTTT.

Here the CDR3 DNA reads TGTGCCAGCAGTGTCATGACAGGGAGCACAGATACGCAGTATTTT. Translation: CASSVMTGSTDTQYF. The gene calls are TRBV6-1 and TRBJ2-3, with 7 nucleotides matching TRBD1. Germline CDR1 reads MNHNS; CDR2 reads SASEGT. This CDR3 comprises 15 residues. After removal of 4 bases from V and 0 bases from J, the junction contained 4 bases not matched to a gene.

The chain employs TRBV11-2 and TRBJ2-1, with 8 bases fitting TRBD2. CDR1 and CDR2 from the germline V gene are SGHAT and FQNNGV. The CDR3 covers 13 residues. J gave up 10 bases and V 6 bases, and 8 bases lay outside the gene matches. In nucleotides, the CDR3 is TGTGCCAGCAGTAGCGGACTAGCAGGCGAGCAGTTCTTC. Translating it yields CASSSGLAGEQFF.

Concerning this clone itself: The sample contains more than one DNA sequence encoding this CDR3. The chain carries TRBV28 and TRBJ2-3, with D perhaps matching TRBD1 (5 bases). The CDR3 totals 14 residues. The V gene lost 5 bases and the J gene lost 0 bases, with 9 bases spanning the gap. The germline V gene has CDR1 MDHEN and CDR2 SYDVKM. DNA of the CDR3: TGTGCCAGCAGTCGAGGACAAAGCACAGATACGCAGTATTTT. Amino acids: CASSRGQSTDTQYF. The variable domain in full, completed from reference TRBV28 and TRBJ2-3, reads DVKVTQSSRYLVKRTGEKVFLECVQDMDHENMFWYRQDPGLGLRLIYFSYDVKMKEKGDIPEGYSVSREKKERFSLILESASTNQTSMYLCASSRGQSTDTQYFGPGTRLTVL.

This chain joins TRBV18 and TRBJ2-7, with D perhaps TRBD1 or TRBD2 (5 bases each). CDR3 length: 14 residues. Germline loops: CDR1 KGHSH, CDR2 LQKENI. V dropped 0 bases and J dropped 9 bases, with 15 bases sitting between them. The CDR3, as DNA: TGTGCCAGCTCACCACCGGCCAGGGCCGGAGGGCAGTACTTC. Its translation: CASSPPARAGGQYF.

The chain employs TRBV2 and TRBJ2-5, with TRBD1 identical over 7 bases. From germline, CDR1 is SNHLY and CDR2 FYNNEI. V trimming: 6 bases; J trimming: 3 bases; junction bases outside the gene matches: 10. The CDR3 runs 15 residues. CDR3 DNA: TGTGCCAGCAGGAATCGGACAGGACGGGAAGAGACCCAGTACTTC. Translated: CASRNRTGREETQYF.

This chain connects TRBV11-2 to TRBJ2-7; 10 positions agree with TRBD1. Germline CDR1 is SGHAT and CDR2 is FQNNGV. The CDR3 is made up of 15 amino acids. After removal of 5 bases from V and 5 bases from J, the junction contained 9 bases not matched to a gene. The CDR3 loop reads CASSATGTGVHEQYF. CDR3 in DNA: TGTGCCAGCAGCGCCACCGGGACAGGGGTCCACGAGCAGTACTTC.

V is TRBV5-4 and J is TRBJ2-7, with TRBD2 matching 10 bases. The CDR3 extends over 15 amino acids. Germline CDR1 is SGHNT and CDR2 is YYREEE (reference sequence). V was pared by 4 bases and J by 2 bases, with 6 bases of the junction left unmatched. The CDR3 reads CASSRRTSGPYEQYF. CDR3 nucleotide sequence: TGTGCCAGCAGCCGACGGACTAGCGGACCCTACGAGCAGTACTTC. The complete variable domain, with remaining parts taken from reference TRBV5-4 and TRBJ2-7, reads ETGVTQSPTHLIKTRGQQVTLRCSSQSGHNTVSWYQQALGQGPQFIFQYYREEENGRGNFPPRFSGLQFPNYSSELNVNALELDDSALYLCASSRRTSGPYEQYFGPGTRLTVT.

The chain couples TRBV5-1 to TRBJ2-3, with 7 bases matching TRBD1. The CDR3 length is 13 residues. V was pared by 0 bases and J by 9 bases, with 4 bases of the junction left unmatched. Germline V CDR1 and CDR2: SGHRS, YFSETQ. As DNA, the CDR3 is TGCGCCAGCAGCTTGGCGGGACAGTCCACGCAGTATTTT. It translates to CASSLAGQSTQYF.

V gene TRBV19 combines with J gene TRBJ1-1; D perhaps matches TRBD1 (6 bases). The CDR3 runs to 16 residues. V was trimmed by 5 bases and J by 6 bases, leaving 22 bases between them. Per the germline V gene, CDR1 is LNHDA and CDR2 is SQIVND (reference sequence). Here the CDR3 reads CASSESRGLGTSEAFF. The CDR3 region has the DNA TGTGCCAGTAGTGAAAGCAGGGGTTTGGGAACTTCTGAAGCTTTCTTT.

The chain recombines TRBV29-1 with TRBJ1-1; D not resolved. The length of the CDR3 is 11 residues. V gave up 4 bases and J gave up 11 bases, with 14 bases separating them. CDR1 SQVTM and CDR2 ANQGSEA come from the germline V gene. CDR3 sequence (DNA): TGCAGCGTTGGTAGGGCGGCGGGGGCTTTCTTT. Residues: CSVGRAAGAFF.

The chain recombines TRBV6-5 with TRBJ2-1, with a possible D match to TRBD1 (6 bases). The germline V gene encodes CDR1 MNHEY and CDR2 SVGAGI. CDR3 size: 15 residues. Trimming removed 6 bases at V and 5 bases at J, with 17 bases between. The CDR3 DNA is TGTGCCAGCAGAAATCTATTACAGGGACACAATGAGCAGTTCTTC. Its protein product is CASRNLLQGHNEQFF.

The genes are TRBV29-1 and TRBJ2-3, with D uncertain. This CDR3 region has 13 residues. Germline assignment: CDR1 SQVTM and CDR2 ANQGSEA. V was pared by 6 bases and J by 2 bases, with 12 bases between. CDR3 coding DNA: TGCAGCGTGTCCGTGCGGTCCACAGATACGCAGTATTTT. It is translated as CSVSVRSTDTQYF.

This chain joins TRBV29-1 and TRBJ2-1; the match to TRBD2 covers 9 bases. From germline, CDR1 is SQVTM and CDR2 ANQGSEA. There are 17 residues in the CDR3. Trimming removed 1 base from V and 0 bases from J; junction bases left unmatched: 7. For the CDR3, the DNA is TGCAGCGTTGAAGGGGGCGGGAGGGCCCTCTCCTACAATGAGCAGTTCTTC. It codes for CSVEGGGRALSYNEQFF.